This T cell receptor beta chain comes out of a study of T cell changes during pregnancy in multiple sclerosis. Repertoires were generated with immunoSEQ multiplex PCR, while TCRdb's copy carries only in-frame clones and drops some. Here the sample spans about 48,000 clones, 88% being singletons. V gave up 5 bases and J gave up 5 bases; unmatched junction bases: 9. The length of the CDR3 is 14 residues. The germline V gene has CDR1 SGHNT and CDR2 YYREEE (reference sequence). This clonotype was obtained from a female donor with multiple sclerosis, enrolled in a pregnancy study. The chain carries TRBV5-4 and TRBJ2-5, with TRBD2 identical over 7 bases. The input for sequencing was CD4+ T cells from peripheral blood mononuclear cells, taken in the second trimester of pregnancy. The CDR3 protein is CASSLAGEGETQYF. CDR3 nucleotide sequence: TGTGCCAGCAGTTTAGCGGGCGAGGGGGAGACCCAGTACTTC.